This T cell receptor beta chain stems from a study of shared T cell receptors in the human thymus. The CDR3 covers 11 residues. Clones were sequenced by immunoSEQ multiplex PCR, and TCRdb holds only the in-frame ones, with some missing. This table holds about 500,000 clones, more than 75% found once. The same sample was also used in a study of human thymus T cells. That paper states: Thymus was obtained from resections taken during corrective heart surgery.

The chain links TRBV21-1 to TRBJ2-5; the table's D gene call, TRBD2, was not cross checked with the DNA. TRBV21-1 is tagged as a pseudogene. The source is a boy in the first two years of life with a congenital heart defect. The sample consisted of thymocytes. The CDR3 sequence: CASTLSWTQYF. The CDR3 DNA is TGTGCCAGCACCCTATCTTGGACCCAGTACTTC.